The TCR beta chain under discussion was sequenced for a study of cytomegalovirus exposure and HLA in healthy donors. General study points: Published work reported that the classifier diagnosed cytomegalovirus status with high specificity and sensitivity. The study listed roughly 160 cytomegalovirus-associated TCR beta chains.

The CDR3 contains 14 residues. Trimming took 3 bases from V and 5 from J; bases not matched to a gene: 4. Per germline, CDR1 SGDLS and CDR2 YYNGEE. This clone is a singleton in its sample. Its antigen is as yet unknown. Produced via immunoSEQ multiplex PCR; TCRdb's table is partial and in-frame only. The repertoire holds 160,000 or so clones, with around 82% as singletons. The sample taken for sequencing was PBMCs. This TCR derives from a man between 25 and 39 years old in good health and CMV-seropositive. The rearrangement links TRBV9 to TRBJ2-2, with TRBD1 matching 7 bases. Here the CDR3 reads CASSDTGETGELFF. In DNA form, the CDR3 reads TGTGCCAGCAGCGATACAGGGGAAACCGGGGAGCTGTTTTTT.